This note documents a single T cell receptor (beta chain) sequence. Deletions cut 1 base from V and 5 bases from J, with 11 bases between. Germline V CDR1 and CDR2: SEHNR, FQNEAQ (reference sequence). The CDR3 totals 14 residues. In the original workflow: Nucleated cell number was recorded as an estimate derived from reference gene primer amplification. The protocol was immunoSEQ multiplex PCR, while the TCRdb copy is restricted to in-frame clones and leaves out a portion. Clone size and V and J calls were adopted from that table, with D and trimming inferred from the DNA. The repertoire holds about 120,000 clones, with approximately 85% as singletons. These data originate in a study of blood T cell repertoires in COVID-19. Background on the study: The study drew acute and convalescent COVID-19 samples from the United States, Italy and Spain. Sources were T cells, B-cell-depleted T cells, or PBMCs; the material itself was cDNA or gDNA.

This chain links TRBV7-9 with TRBJ1-2; D is undetermined. This receptor was taken from a man in his forties with acute or convalescent COVID-19. The specimen sequenced was peripheral blood. DNA for the CDR3: TGTGCCAGCAGCTTAGTGGGCCAGCTTTATGGCTACACCTTC. Translated: CASSLVGQLYGYTF.